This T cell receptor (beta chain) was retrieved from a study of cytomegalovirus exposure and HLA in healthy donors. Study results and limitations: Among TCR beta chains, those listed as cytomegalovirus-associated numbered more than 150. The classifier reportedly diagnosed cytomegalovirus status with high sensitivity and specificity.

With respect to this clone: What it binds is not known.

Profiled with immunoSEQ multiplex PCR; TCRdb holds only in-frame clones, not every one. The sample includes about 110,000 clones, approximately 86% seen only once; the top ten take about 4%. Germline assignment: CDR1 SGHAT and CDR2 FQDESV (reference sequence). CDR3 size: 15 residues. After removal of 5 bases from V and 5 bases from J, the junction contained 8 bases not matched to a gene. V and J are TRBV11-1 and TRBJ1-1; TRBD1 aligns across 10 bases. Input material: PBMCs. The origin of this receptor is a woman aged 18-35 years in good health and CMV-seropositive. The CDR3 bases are TGTGCCAGCAGCCCGACAGGGGGCGCGCGGACTGAAGCTTTCTTT. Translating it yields CASSPTGGARTEAFF.